This passage covers 4 T cell receptor beta chains from one sample sequenced in a study of patients and donors after allogeneic stem cell transplantation. TCRdb recomputed calls from the RT-PCR reads with MiXCR, one row per CDR3 protein. The sample consists of 920,000 or so distinct CDR3 sequences, 15% to 20% of them appearing once. The sample was blood, either unsorted or a sorted T cell fraction (not recorded which). These TCRs come from a human donor who was either an allogeneic HSCT recipient or a stem cell or donor lymphocyte infusion donor (not recorded which). It is not recorded whose cells these are; they may come from a transplant donor.

This clonotype was recorded at least ten times. This rearrangement joins TRBV4-3 to TRBJ2-3, with D perhaps assigned TRBD1 or TRBD2 (5 bases each). Trimming stripped 4 bases from V and 2 bases from J, with 16 bases between. This CDR3 region has 16 residues. CDR1 is LGHNA and CDR2 is YSLEER in the germline V gene. CDR3 bases: TGCGCCAGCAGCCCCCGTTCAGGGACCTTCACAGATACGCAGTATTTT. This translates into CASSPRSGTFTDTQYF.

This clonotype was picked up a small number of times. The chain uses TRBV7-8 and TRBJ2-3, with a weak D call TRBD2 (6 bases). Trimming removed 5 bases from V and 2 bases from J, with 17 bases in between. Per the germline V gene, CDR1 is SGHVS and CDR2 is FQNEAQ. The CDR3 extends over 16 amino acids. In DNA form, the CDR3 reads TGTGCCAGCAGCCCCGAGGGGCGGAGGGACACAGATACGCAGTATTTT. Protein sequence: CASSPEGRRDTDTQYF.

A few counts support this clonotype. The chain carries TRBV3-1 and TRBJ2-1; D not resolved. The CDR3 sequence is 13 residues long. Trimming took 2 bases from V and 5 from J, leaving 7 bases between them. Germline V gene lookup returns CDR1 LGHDT and CDR2 YNNKEL (reference sequence). This CDR3 is CASSQLGNNEQFF. CDR3 nucleotides: TGTGCCAGCAGCCAACTAGGGAACAATGAGCAGTTCTTC.

In its sample, this clonotype was seen many times. The rearrangement links TRBV10-3 to TRBJ2-2; a possible D gene is TRBD1 (6 bases). This CDR3 is built from 15 residues. Germline V gives CDR1 ENHRY, CDR2 SYGVKD. The V gene lost 6 bases and the J gene lost 1 base, with 12 bases spanning the gap. CDR3 residues: CAISRGHGNTGELFF. The CDR3 DNA follows: TGTGCCATCAGCCGGGGACACGGGAACACCGGGGAGCTGTTTTTT.